The 30 T cell receptor beta chains presented below share a single source sample, sequenced in a study of T cells in Graves' hyperthyroidism and ophthalmopathy. Amplified TCR beta CDR3 regions came from RNA transcripts. When the TCR CDR3 underwent first-round RT-PCR, the HTBI primer set was used. TCRdb itself ran the multiplex PCR reads through MiXCR, one entry per CDR3 protein. Of 600,000 to 750,000 distinct CDR3 sequences in the sample, about 18% are singletons; the top ten hold 15% to 17%. What was sequenced was blood. These receptors all come from a man over 45 with Graves' hyperthyroidism.

This clonotype showed up just a few times. V and J are TRBV6-2 or TRBV6-3 and TRBJ1-1, with D possibly being TRBD1 (5 bases). V was shortened by 3 bases and J by 1 base, with 9 bases between the two germline ends. The CDR3 covers 14 residues. Per the germline V gene, CDR1 is MNHEY and CDR2 is SVGEGT. This CDR3 is CASSYLGGNTEAFF. The CDR3 coding sequence is TGTGCCAGCAGTTATCTGGGGGGGAACACTGAAGCTTTCTTT.

This clonotype was picked up many times. The gene calls are TRBV12-3 or TRBV12-4 and TRBJ1-1; 8 nucleotides agree with TRBD1. The V and J ends lost 5 bases and 1 base, in that order; junction bases with no gene match: 9. The CDR3 covers 16 residues. CDR3 DNA sequence: TGTGCCAGCAGTCCTTCTCGGACAGGGCCGAACACTGAAGCTTTCTTT. Translated: CASSPSRTGPNTEAFF.

In this sample, this clonotype turned up many times. This sequence joins TRBV27 and TRBJ1-6, with 10 bases fitting TRBD1. Germline trimming cut 5 bases from V and 5 bases from J; bases unmatched to any gene: 9. From germline, CDR1 is MNHEY and CDR2 SMNVEV (reference sequence). The CDR3 runs to 17 residues. CDR3 nucleotide sequence: TGTGCCAGCAGTCCAAGGGTGGGACAGGGGAATAATTCACCCCTCCACTTT. It is translated as CASSPRVGQGNNSPLHF.

This clonotype has only a few counts. V is TRBV29-1 and J is TRBJ2-7; a possible D gene is TRBD2 (6 bases). Between the trimmed V and J ends, which lost 7 bases and 6 bases, there was a span of 13 bases. The germline gives CDR1 SQVTM, CDR2 ANQGSEA. The CDR3 totals 11 residues. This CDR3 reads CSADGGREQYF. CDR3 coding DNA: TGCAGCGCCGACGGGGGACGCGAGCAGTACTTC.

The chain combines TRBV3-1 with TRBJ1-4; TRBD1 aligns across 9 bases. V gave up 6 bases and J gave up 7 bases; unmatched junction bases: 9. CDR3 length: 15 residues. CDR1 is LGHDT, CDR2 YNNKEL, per germline (reference sequence). The CDR3 loop is CASRPSGTGLEKLFF. CDR3 nucleotide sequence: TGTGCCAGCAGGCCCTCCGGGACAGGGCTTGAAAAACTGTTTTTT.

This clonotype appeared a few times. The chain is built from TRBV4-1 and TRBJ1-2, with D tentatively TRBD1 (6 bases). The CDR3 consists of 15 residues. The germline V and J ends were trimmed by 0 bases and 4 bases, with 12 bases remaining between them. CDR1 is MGHRA, CDR2 YSYEKL, per germline. In DNA form, the CDR3 reads TGCGCCAGCAGCCAAGAACGCAGGGGATCCTATGGCTACACCTTC. Its translation is CASSQERRGSYGYTF.

V gene TRBV28 combines with J gene TRBJ1-3; D is uncertain. This CDR3 region has 15 residues. In germline, CDR1 is MDHEN, CDR2 SYDVKM. V was shortened by 7 bases and J by 0 bases, with 13 bases between the two germline ends. CDR3 coding DNA: TGTGCCAGCAATCAGGAGACACTCTCTGGAAACACCATATATTTT. This gives the protein CASNQETLSGNTIYF.

This clonotype was recorded many times. The rearrangement uses TRBV28 and TRBJ2-7, with D maybe TRBD1 (7 bases). Germline loops: CDR1 MDHEN, CDR2 SYDVKM. V lost 4 bases, J lost 3 bases, and 13 bases lay in between. The CDR3 covers 14 residues. Written as DNA, the CDR3 is TGTGCCAGCAGTTCATCCAGGGGGGTCTACGAGCAGTACTTC. Its translation is CASSSSRGVYEQYF.

The genes are TRBV28 and TRBJ1-6; 7 positions match TRBD1. The CDR3 extends over 14 amino acids. Germline V gene lookup returns CDR1 MDHEN and CDR2 SYDVKM. The ends lost 6 bases at V and 8 bases at J; junction bases unmatched: 7. CDR3 DNA sequence: TGTGCCAGCAGGACTCCGGGACAGTATTCACCCCTCCACTTT. It is translated as CASRTPGQYSPLHF.

The table lists this clonotype with a few counts. The rearrangement uses TRBV20-1 and TRBJ1-2, with 7 bases lining up with TRBD1. Looked up from germline, CDR1 is DFQATT and CDR2 is SNEGSKA (reference sequence). CDR3 length equals 12 residues. Germline trimming cut 8 bases from V and 0 bases from J; bases unmatched to any gene: 3. The CDR3 sequence is CSWDSTNYGYTF. CDR3 sequence (DNA): TGCAGTTGGGACAGCACTAACTATGGCTACACCTTC.

The V and J genes are TRBV30 and TRBJ1-3; D possibly corresponds to TRBD1 (5 bases). V lost 2 bases to trimming and J lost 3 bases, with 8 bases between them. The CDR3 is 13 residues long. Germline assignment: CDR1 GTSNPN and CDR2 SVGIG (reference sequence). The CDR3 here is CAWSRGGGNTIYF. CDR3 coding DNA: TGTGCCTGGAGTAGGGGAGGTGGAAACACCATATATTTT.

In this sample, this clonotype turned up a few times. The J gene is TRBJ2-2, the V gene TRBV20-1, with D possibly being TRBD2 (5 bases). Germline CDR1 reads DFQATT; CDR2 reads SNEGSKA (reference sequence). The CDR3 is 15 residues long. The V end was cut by 5 bases, the J end by 0 bases, with 13 bases between. CDR3 loop: CSAQKRSPNTGELFF. CDR3 nucleotide sequence: TGCAGTGCTCAAAAGCGGAGCCCGAACACCGGGGAGCTGTTTTTT.

This clonotype came up a few times. V and J are TRBV7-9 and TRBJ2-6; the D is unclear. Germline V CDR1 and CDR2: SEHNR, FQNEAQ (reference sequence). V was shortened by 5 bases and J by 0 bases, with 8 bases between the two germline ends. This CDR3 has 15 amino acids. CDR3 nucleotide sequence: TGTGCCAGCAGCCGAACGATCTCTGGGGCCAACGTCCTGACTTTC. As protein: CASSRTISGANVLTF.

The gene calls are TRBV20-1 and TRBJ1-1; D gene uncertain. V lost 1 base, J lost 10 bases, and 10 bases lay in between. Germline V gives CDR1 DFQATT, CDR2 SNEGSKA (reference sequence). This CDR3 contains 11 residues. CDR3 protein: CSARGAGPAFF. For the CDR3, the DNA is TGCAGTGCTAGAGGGGCCGGGCCAGCTTTCTTT.

This clonotype was picked up a small number of times. The chain links TRBV3-1 to TRBJ1-3; no clear D. V gave up 4 bases and J gave up 8 bases, with 9 bases separating them. This CDR3 is 12 amino acids long. The germline CDR1 and CDR2 sequences are LGHDT and YNNKEL (reference sequence). CDR3 sequence (DNA): TGTGCCAGCAGCCGAGCCACGGACACCATATATTTT. It codes for CASSRATDTIYF.

This clonotype came up many times. The chain has TRBV27 and TRBJ1-1; weak D call: TRBD1 (6 bases). With 6 bases removed from V and 4 bases from J, the gap between germline ends came to 15 bases. The germline gives CDR1 MNHEY, CDR2 SMNVEV (reference sequence). CDR3 length: 14 residues. CDR3 amino acids: CASRGLGGGTEAFF. In DNA form, the CDR3 reads TGTGCCAGCAGGGGGCTAGGAGGGGGCACTGAAGCTTTCTTT.

In this sample, this clonotype turned up many times. The rearrangement joins TRBV5-1 to TRBJ1-1; TRBD1 might be the D (5 bases). Germline CDR1 is SGHRS and CDR2 is YFSETQ. Trimming removed 4 bases at V and 1 base at J, with 11 bases between. The CDR3 is 14 amino acids. The CDR3: CASSPGPTNTEAFF. CDR3 sequence (DNA): TGCGCCAGCAGCCCGGGACCGACGAACACTGAAGCTTTCTTT. The full variable domain, completed using reference TRBV5-1 and TRBJ1-1, is KAGVTQTPRYLIKTRGQQVTLSCSPISGHRSVSWYQQTPGQGLQFLFEYFSETQRNKGNFPGRFSGRQFSNSRSEMNVSTLELGDSALYLCASSPGPTNTEAFFGQGTRLTVV.

At least ten counts were recorded for this clonotype. Given the absence of the conserved phenylalanine or tryptophan at the CDR3 end, a read error is likely. This rearrangement joins TRBV11-2 to TRBJ2-2; D not certain. The length of the CDR3 is 15 residues. V shed 1 base and J shed 0 bases, with 6 bases lying between them. In germline, CDR1 is SGHAT, CDR2 FQNNGV. CDR3 amino acids: CASSLVFSNTGELFL. For the CDR3, the DNA is TGTGCCAGCAGCTTAGTTTTCTCGAACACCGGGGAGCTGTTTCTT.

A few counts support this clonotype. The genes are TRBV18 and TRBJ1-1; the D is unclear. The CDR3 is made up of 13 amino acids. CDR1 is KGHSH and CDR2 is LQKENI in the germline V gene. V dropped 6 bases and J dropped 4 bases, with 12 bases sitting between them. The CDR3 sequence is CASSPDQSTEAFF. The CDR3 nucleotides read TGTGCCAGCTCCCCAGACCAGAGCACTGAAGCTTTCTTT. The whole variable domain, remainder taken from reference TRBV18 and TRBJ1-1, is NAGVMQNPRHLVRRRGQEARLRCSPMKGHSHVYWYRQLPEEGLKFMVYLQKENIIDESGMPKERFSAEFPKEGPSILRIQQVVRGDSAAYFCASSPDQSTEAFFGQGTRLTVV.

V gene TRBV6-1 combines with J gene TRBJ2-7; TRBD1 matches 8 bases. Trimming removed 5 bases from V and 2 bases from J; junction bases left unmatched: 8. In germline, CDR1 is MNHNS, CDR2 SASEGT. The CDR3 is 15 residues long. The CDR3 DNA follows: TGTGCCAGCAGTACCACGACAGGGGTCCCCTACGAGCAGTACTTC. The encoded protein is CASSTTTGVPYEQYF.

This clonotype was counted only a few times. The chain joins TRBV7-9 to TRBJ2-7, with D perhaps matching TRBD2 (5 bases). The V end was cut by 5 bases, the J end by 7 bases, with 18 bases between. This CDR3 region has 14 residues. The germline V gene has CDR1 SEHNR and CDR2 FQNEAQ (reference sequence). CDR3 nucleotides: TGTGCCAGCAGCCGGAGGTCGGGGAGAGGGGAGCAGTACTTC. This sequence encodes CASSRRSGRGEQYF.

With respect to this clonotype: This may arise from a read error, as a much more abundant clone is one base away. J is TRBJ1-6 and V is TRBV12-3 or TRBV12-4, with D possibly being TRBD1 (6 bases). This CDR3 has 14 residues. DNA for the CDR3: TGTGCCAACAGTTTAGCGCGGGGGGCCTCACCCCTCCACTTT. Translated: CANSLARGASPLHF.

This clonotype was seen more than once but under ten times. The genes are TRBV29-1 and TRBJ2-7, with 9 bases that match TRBD2. Germline lookup yields CDR1 SQVTM and CDR2 ANQGSEA. V was clipped by 4 bases and J by 2 bases; unmatched bases: 6. The CDR3 extends over 14 amino acids. DNA of the CDR3: TGCAGCGTTGCTGGACTAGCGTTAACCTACGAGCAGTACTTC. Its translation: CSVAGLALTYEQYF.

This clonotype was counted at least ten times. V and J are TRBV28 and TRBJ2-5; D is possibly TRBD1 (5 bases). The length of the CDR3 is 16 residues. The V gene's germline CDR1 is MDHEN and CDR2 SYDVKM. Deletions cut 4 bases from V and 2 bases from J, with 17 bases between. This chain's CDR3 is CASSSTTGYEQETQYF. The CDR3 bases are TGTGCCAGCAGTTCCACCACAGGTTACGAACAAGAGACCCAGTACTTC.

In its sample, this clonotype was seen a few times. The V call is TRBV3-1, the J call TRBJ2-2; D unresolved. Germline values: CDR1 LGHDT, CDR2 YNNKEL (reference sequence). The CDR3 is made up of 13 amino acids. With 0 bases removed from V and 6 bases from J, the gap between germline ends came to 5 bases. The CDR3 sequence is CASSQDEAGELFF. The CDR3 nucleotides are TGTGCCAGCAGCCAAGACGAGGCCGGGGAGCTGTTTTTT.

The chain is built from TRBV5-1 and TRBJ2-3, with 8 bases aligning to TRBD2. Germline V gene lookup returns CDR1 SGHRS and CDR2 YFSETQ. The CDR3 is 16 residues long. V was pared by 0 bases and J by 1 base, with 4 bases of the junction left unmatched. The DNA of the CDR3 is TGCGCCAGCAGCTTGGTCAGGCGGGGGGGCACAGATACGCAGTATTTT. Encoded protein: CASSLVRRGGTDTQYF. The entire variable domain, with the rest obtained from reference TRBV5-1 and TRBJ2-3, is as follows: KAGVTQTPRYLIKTRGQQVTLSCSPISGHRSVSWYQQTPGQGLQFLFEYFSETQRNKGNFPGRFSGRQFSNSRSEMNVSTLELGDSALYLCASSLVRRGGTDTQYFGPGTRLTVL.

V and J are TRBV28 and TRBJ1-1; D call uncertain. Trimming took 3 bases from V and 6 from J, leaving 11 bases between them. The CDR3 runs 13 residues. Germline-derived CDR1 and CDR2 are MDHEN and SYDVKM. In DNA form, the CDR3 reads TGTGCCAGCAGTTTTCCCACGTTGGCTGAAGCTTTCTTT. Translation gives CASSFPTLAEAFF.

This clonotype was observed many times. The V gene is TRBV11-2, the J gene TRBJ2-7, with 13 bases aligning to TRBD2. V gave up 10 bases and J gave up 1 base; unmatched junction bases: 7. CDR3 length equals 15 residues. CDR1 and CDR2 (germline): SGHAT, FQNNGV. The DNA of the CDR3 is TGTGCCACCTCGGGACTAGCGGGATCGTCCTACGAGCAGTACTTC. It specifies CATSGLAGSSYEQYF.

In its sample, this clonotype was seen many times. The chain joins TRBV7-9 to TRBJ2-5, with 9 positions matching TRBD1. J gave up 5 bases and V 7 bases, and 8 bases lay outside the gene matches. Germline V gives CDR1 SEHNR, CDR2 FQNEAQ (reference sequence). This CDR3 has 14 residues. DNA of the CDR3: TGTGCCAGCATCATGACAGGGGGAACGGAGACCCAGTACTTC. Protein: CASIMTGGTETQYF.

In this sample, this clonotype turned up a few times. The chain carries TRBV29-1 and TRBJ2-6; D possibly corresponds to TRBD1 (5 bases). The V end lost 7 bases, the J end lost 0 bases, and 10 bases lay between the germline ends. This CDR3 contains 14 residues. The germline CDR1 and CDR2 sequences are SQVTM and ANQGSEA. DNA for the CDR3: TGCAGCGCTGCAGGGTTCTCTGGGGCCAACGTCCTGACTTTC. Encoded protein: CSAAGFSGANVLTF.